This T cell receptor beta chain came from a study of blood T cell repertoires in COVID-19. J gave up 1 base and V 7 bases, and 4 bases lay outside the gene matches. The CDR3 loop spans 14 amino acids. Germline V gene lookup returns CDR1 MNHEY and CDR2 SVGAGI. Using immunoSEQ multiplex PCR, the repertoire was profiled, and TCRdb retains in-frame clones only, with some absent. The sample holds over 60,000 clones, 80% to 90% seen once. The sample taken for sequencing was peripheral blood. This chain connects TRBV6-5 to TRBJ2-7; 10 bases map to TRBD2. This TCR came from a man in his sixties or seventies with active or convalescent COVID-19. The chain's CDR3 is CASIKLAGSYEQYF. DNA of the CDR3: TGTGCCAGCATAAAACTAGCGGGATCCTACGAGCAGTACTTC.